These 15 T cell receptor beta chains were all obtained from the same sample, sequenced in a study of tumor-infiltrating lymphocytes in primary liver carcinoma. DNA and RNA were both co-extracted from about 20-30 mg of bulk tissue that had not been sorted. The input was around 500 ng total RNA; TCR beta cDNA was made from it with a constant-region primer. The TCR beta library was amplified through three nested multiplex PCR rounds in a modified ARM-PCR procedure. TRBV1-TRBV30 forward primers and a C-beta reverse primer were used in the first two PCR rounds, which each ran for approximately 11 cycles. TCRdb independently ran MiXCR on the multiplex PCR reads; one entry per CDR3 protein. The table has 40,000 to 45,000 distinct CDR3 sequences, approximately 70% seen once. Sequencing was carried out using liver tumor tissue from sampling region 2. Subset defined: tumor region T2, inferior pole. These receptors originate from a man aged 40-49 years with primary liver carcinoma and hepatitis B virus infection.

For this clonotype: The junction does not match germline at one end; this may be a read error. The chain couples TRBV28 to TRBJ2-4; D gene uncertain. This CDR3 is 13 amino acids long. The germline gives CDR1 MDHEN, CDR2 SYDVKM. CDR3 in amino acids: CASRRSLENIQYF. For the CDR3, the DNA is TGTGCCAGCAGACGCAGTCTGGAAAACATCCAGTACTTC.

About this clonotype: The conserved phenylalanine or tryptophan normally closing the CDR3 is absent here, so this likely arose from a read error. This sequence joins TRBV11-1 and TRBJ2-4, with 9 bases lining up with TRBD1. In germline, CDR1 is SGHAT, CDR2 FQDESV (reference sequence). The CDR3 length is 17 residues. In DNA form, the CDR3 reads TGTGCCAGCAGCTCTCCGGGACAGGGAGCATTAAAAAACGTTCAGTACCTC. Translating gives CASSSPGQGALKNVQYL.

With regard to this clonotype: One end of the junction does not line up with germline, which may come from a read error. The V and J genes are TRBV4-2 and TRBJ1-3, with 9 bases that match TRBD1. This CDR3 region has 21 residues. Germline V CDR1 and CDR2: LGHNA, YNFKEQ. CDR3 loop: CGSSQEGLTGGRISSGNIIYF. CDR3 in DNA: TGTGGCAGCAGCCAAGAAGGCTTGACAGGGGGTCGTATTTCCTCTGGAAACATCATATATTTT.

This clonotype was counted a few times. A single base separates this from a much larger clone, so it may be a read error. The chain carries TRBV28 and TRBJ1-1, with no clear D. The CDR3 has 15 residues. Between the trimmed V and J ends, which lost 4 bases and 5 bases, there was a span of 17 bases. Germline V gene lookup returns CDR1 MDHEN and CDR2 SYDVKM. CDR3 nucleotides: TGTGCCAGCAGTTCCACAAGGGCTCAGTGGACTGAAGCTTTCTTT. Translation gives CASSSTRAQWTEAFF. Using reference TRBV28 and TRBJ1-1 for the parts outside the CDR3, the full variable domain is DVKVTQSSRYLVKRTGEKVFLECVQDMDHENMFWYRQDPGLGLRLIYFSYDVKMKEKGDIPEGYSVSREKKERFSLILESASTNQTSMYLCASSSTRAQWTEAFFGQGTRLTVV.

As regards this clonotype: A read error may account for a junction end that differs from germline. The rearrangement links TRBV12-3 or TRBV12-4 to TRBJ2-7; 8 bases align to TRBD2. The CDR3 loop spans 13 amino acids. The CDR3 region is CASTLSGNYEQYF. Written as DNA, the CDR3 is TGTGCCAGCACTCTTAGCGGGAACTACGAACAGTACTTC.

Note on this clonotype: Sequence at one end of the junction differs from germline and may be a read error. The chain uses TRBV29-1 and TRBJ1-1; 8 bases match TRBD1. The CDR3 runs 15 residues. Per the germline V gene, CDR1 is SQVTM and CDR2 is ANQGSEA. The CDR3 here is CSVPGGRGMNTEAFF. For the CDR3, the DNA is TGCAGCGTTCCAGGGGGCCGGGGGATGAATACTGAAGCTTTCTTT. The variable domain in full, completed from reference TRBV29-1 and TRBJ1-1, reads SAVISQKPSRDICQRGTSLTIQCQVDSQVTMMFWYRQQPGQSLTLIATANQGSEATYESGFVIDKFPISRPNLTFSTLTVSNMSPEDSSIYLCSVPGGRGMNTEAFFGQGTRLTVV.

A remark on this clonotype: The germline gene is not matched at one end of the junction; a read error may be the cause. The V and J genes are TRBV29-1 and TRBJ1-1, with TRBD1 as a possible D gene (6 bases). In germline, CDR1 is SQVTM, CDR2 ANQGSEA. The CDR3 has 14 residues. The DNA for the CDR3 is TGTAGCGTTCTTCGGACAGAGAGCAACACTGAGGCTTTCTTT. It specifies CSVLRTESNTEAFF.

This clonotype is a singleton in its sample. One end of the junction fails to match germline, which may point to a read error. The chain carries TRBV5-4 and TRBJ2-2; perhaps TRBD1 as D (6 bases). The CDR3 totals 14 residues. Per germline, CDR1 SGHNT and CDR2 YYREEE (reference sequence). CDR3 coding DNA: TGCGCCAGTAGGCCAGGGGCGAACGCCGGGGAGCTGTTTTTT. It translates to CASRPGANAGELFF.

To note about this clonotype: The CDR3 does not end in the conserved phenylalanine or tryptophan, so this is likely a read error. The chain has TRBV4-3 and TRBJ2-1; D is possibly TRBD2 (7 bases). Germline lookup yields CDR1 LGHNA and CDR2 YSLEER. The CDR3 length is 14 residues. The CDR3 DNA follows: TGCGCCAGCAACCTGGAGAGGGGGGGGAATGGGCAGTTCCTC. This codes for CASNLERGGNGQFL.

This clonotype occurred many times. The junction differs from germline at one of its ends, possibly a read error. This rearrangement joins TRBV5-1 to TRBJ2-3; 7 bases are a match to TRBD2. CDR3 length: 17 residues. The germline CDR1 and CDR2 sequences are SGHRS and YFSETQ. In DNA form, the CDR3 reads TGCGCCAGCAGCTTAACGGGAGGCCTCCCTAGCACGGATACGCAGTATTTT. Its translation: CASSLTGGLPSTDTQYF.

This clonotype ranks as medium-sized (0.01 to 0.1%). The CDR3 region is CASSSRTRRLYGEQYF. In DNA form, the CDR3 reads TGTGCCAGCAGTTCCAGGACTAGAAGGCTATATGGCGAGCAGTACTTC. The chain employs TRBV12-3 or TRBV12-4 and TRBJ2-7; 7 bases map to TRBD2. The length of the CDR3 is 16 residues. V shed 4 bases and J 6 bases; nucleotides not matched to a gene: 15.

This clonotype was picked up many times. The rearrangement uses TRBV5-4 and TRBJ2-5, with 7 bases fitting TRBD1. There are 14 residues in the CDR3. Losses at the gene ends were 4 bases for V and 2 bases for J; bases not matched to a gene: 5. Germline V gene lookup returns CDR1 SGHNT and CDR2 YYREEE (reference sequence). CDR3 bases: TGTGCCAGCAGCGCGGCAGGGGGTCAAGAGACCCAGTACTTC. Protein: CASSAAGGQETQYF. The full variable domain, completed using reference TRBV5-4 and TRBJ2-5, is ETGVTQSPTHLIKTRGQQVTLRCSSQSGHNTVSWYQQALGQGPQFIFQYYREEENGRGNFPPRFSGLQFPNYSSELNVNALELDDSALYLCASSAAGGQETQYFGPGTRLLVL.

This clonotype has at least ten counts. The CDR3: CATKAAGAATGELFF. The CDR3 region has the DNA TGTGCCACCAAGGCGGCGGGAGCGGCCACCGGGGAGCTGTTTTTT. The rearrangement links TRBV24-1 to TRBJ2-2; the match to TRBD2 covers 7 bases. The CDR3 consists of 15 residues. CDR1 is KGHDR, CDR2 SFDVKD, per germline. Trimming at V came to 8 bases and at J to 4 bases, leaving 9 bases not matched to a gene.

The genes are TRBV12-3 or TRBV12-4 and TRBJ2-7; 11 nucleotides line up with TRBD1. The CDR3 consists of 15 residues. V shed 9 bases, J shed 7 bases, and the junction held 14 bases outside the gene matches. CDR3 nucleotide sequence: TGTGCCAGTAGAATCGGGACAGGGGGGACCGGGGAGCAGTACTTC. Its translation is CASRIGTGGTGEQYF.

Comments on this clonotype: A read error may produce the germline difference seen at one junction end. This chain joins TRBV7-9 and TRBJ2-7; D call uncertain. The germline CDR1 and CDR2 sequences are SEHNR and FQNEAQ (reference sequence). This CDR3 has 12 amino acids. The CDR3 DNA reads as TGTGTCAGCAGCTTGCCCGGTAAGGAGCGGTACTTC. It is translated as CVSSLPGKERYF.